The 18 T cell receptor beta chains listed next were all sequenced from one sample in a study of shared clonotypes between healthy human individuals. The table came from immunoSEQ multiplex PCR; TCRdb's copy has only in-frame clones and leaves some out. The table includes 800,000 to 1,200,000 clones, 75% to 85% detected once. The sequenced sample was memory CD4+ T cells from PBMCs. As for subset: CD45RA-negative fraction. These receptors were collected from a man aged 18 to 29 in good health. Some clones in this sample may be carry-over from other donors' samples.

CDR3 in amino acids: CASSRQGGSSGNTIYF. The CDR3 DNA reads as TGTGCCAGCAGCAGACAGGGTGGGAGCTCTGGAAACACCATATATTTT. This rearrangement joins TRBV9 to TRBJ1-3, with 7 bases that match TRBD1. This CDR3 has 16 residues. Germline V lookup: CDR1 SGDLS, CDR2 YYNGEE. V was pared by 4 bases and J by 0 bases, with 7 bases of the junction left unmatched.

V gene TRBV18 combines with J gene TRBJ2-1; 8 nucleotides match TRBD2. The germline CDR1 and CDR2 sequences are KGHSH and LQKENI. This CDR3 contains 15 residues. The trim removed 3 bases at V and 4 bases at J, leaving 5 bases unmatched. CDR3 region: CASSPARGDYNEQFF. The CDR3 region has the DNA TGTGCCAGCTCACCGGCGCGGGGGGATTACAATGAGCAGTTCTTC.

Here the CDR3 DNA reads TGCAGCGTTGCCCCGAGAACACAGGATACGCAGTATTTT. Translation: CSVAPRTQDTQYF. The chain combines TRBV29-1 with TRBJ2-3; D gene unclear. CDR3 length equals 13 residues. Trimming cost V 4 bases and J 6 bases, with 14 bases left between them. Germline V gene sequence: CDR1 SQVTM, CDR2 ANQGSEA.

This clone showed up many times. Other DNA sequences within the sample encode an identical CDR3. The chain is built from TRBV4-1 and TRBJ1-2, with 8 bases identical to TRBD1. Germline V gene sequence: CDR1 MGHRA, CDR2 YSYEKL. Germline trimming cut 4 bases from V and 8 bases from J; bases unmatched to any gene: 15. The CDR3 contains 16 residues. The CDR3 bases are TGCGCCAGCAGCCCTCCCACCGGGACAGGCTGGAGAGGCTACACCTTC. As protein: CASSPPTGTGWRGYTF.

The chain combines TRBV2 with TRBJ2-7; no clear D. Germline V lookup: CDR1 SNHLY, CDR2 FYNNEI. Trimming left V 1 base short and J 3 bases short, with 10 bases between. The CDR3 sequence is 14 residues long. In DNA form, the CDR3 reads TGTGCCAGCAGTGAAGGAGTGCTAGTCTACGAGCAGTACTTC. This encodes CASSEGVLVYEQYF.

Of note for this clone: At the DNA level, this CDR3 is encoded by other sequences in the same sample as well. The rearrangement joins TRBV2 to TRBJ2-3; 13 bases are shared with TRBD2. Germline assignment: CDR1 SNHLY and CDR2 FYNNEI. J was trimmed by 3 bases and V by 10 bases; bases with no gene match: 4. The CDR3 spans 14 residues. The CDR3 here is CATGLAGVTDTQYF. CDR3 nucleotides: TGTGCCACCGGACTAGCGGGGGTAACAGATACGCAGTATTTT.

The chain has TRBV7-8 and TRBJ1-1; 7 bases are shared with TRBD1. This CDR3 spans 14 amino acids. The V gene end was trimmed by 5 bases and the J gene end by 1 base; junction bases not matched to a gene: 4. CDR1 and CDR2 from the germline V gene are SGHVS and FQNEAQ. The CDR3: CASSLGQKNTEAFF. The CDR3 nucleotides read TGTGCCAGCAGCCTGGGACAGAAGAACACTGAAGCTTTCTTT.

This sequence joins TRBV7-9 and TRBJ2-1; D call uncertain. Germline V gene data show CDR1 as SEHNR and CDR2 as FQNEAQ (reference sequence). V gave up 2 bases and J gave up 9 bases, with 8 bases separating them. The CDR3 is made up of 12 amino acids. This chain's CDR3 is CASSLPVGEQFF. The CDR3 DNA reads TGTGCCAGCAGCTTACCCGTAGGTGAGCAGTTCTTC.

This chain uses TRBV28 with TRBJ1-5; 10 nucleotides match TRBD1. Unmatched junction bases numbered 3, after V lost 1 base and J lost 6 bases. Germline lookup yields CDR1 MDHEN and CDR2 SYDVKM. This CDR3 contains 15 residues. The CDR3 DNA is TGTGCCAGCAGTTTATCGGGACAGGGGATTCAGCCCCAGCATTTT. Translating it yields CASSLSGQGIQPQHF.

This sequence joins TRBV7-8 and TRBJ1-3, with a possible D match to TRBD1 (6 bases). The CDR3 length is 13 residues. From germline, CDR1 is SGHVS and CDR2 FQNEAQ. The ends were cut back, 5 bases at V and 4 bases at J, with 9 bases in the middle. This CDR3 is CASSRGPGNTIYF. The CDR3 nucleotides read TGTGCCAGCAGCCGGGGGCCCGGAAACACCATATATTTT.

This clone showed up many times. The rearrangement uses TRBV19 and TRBJ1-3; the match to TRBD1 covers 9 bases. V trimming: 5 bases; J trimming: 0 bases; junction bases outside the gene matches: 2. CDR1 and CDR2 (germline): LNHDA, SQIVND (reference sequence). The CDR3 extends over 15 amino acids. This CDR3 is CASSGTGSSGNTIYF. CDR3 DNA: TGTGCCAGTAGTGGGACAGGGAGCTCTGGAAACACCATATATTTT.

This chain links TRBV7-3 with TRBJ2-1; 12 bases line up with TRBD2. After removal of 6 bases from V and 8 bases from J, the junction contained 8 bases not matched to a gene. This CDR3 is built from 15 residues. Germline assignment: CDR1 SGHTA and CDR2 FQGTGA. As DNA, the CDR3 is TGTGCCAGCAGGGCCAGACTAGCGGGAGCGGATGAGCAGTTCTTC. Amino acid sequence: CASRARLAGADEQFF.

This clone appeared once. The chain recombines TRBV5-6 with TRBJ2-7; D is uncertain. Germline-derived CDR1 and CDR2 are SGHDT and YYEEEE. V was cut by 0 bases and J by 3 bases, with 13 bases left in between. The CDR3 runs 15 residues. CDR3 amino acids: CASSLVSGRSYEQYF. Written as DNA, the CDR3 is TGTGCCAGCAGCTTGGTATCCGGCAGAAGCTACGAGCAGTACTTC.

As concerns this clone: Given the absence of the conserved phenylalanine or tryptophan at the CDR3 end, a read error is likely. Because the CDR3's place on the DNA is in doubt, the DNA is left out and the CDR3 is given as listed by TCRdb. The chain has TRBV20-1 and TRBJ1-2. The length of the CDR3 is 10 amino acids, counting both ends. Germline assignment: CDR1 DFQATT and CDR2 SNEGSKA (reference sequence). The CDR3 protein is CSARALAGPL.

The count of this clone is one. V gene TRBV11-2 combines with J gene TRBJ2-5; D not resolved. Germline loops: CDR1 SGHAT, CDR2 FQNNGV. V shed 5 bases and J shed 1 base, with 11 bases lying between them. The CDR3 consists of 14 residues. The CDR3 bases are TGTGCCAGCAGCCCCGTCGCATCCCAAGAGACCCAGTACTTC. It is translated as CASSPVASQETQYF.

CDR3 residues: CASSVGTGVGYEQYF. The CDR3 coding sequence is TGTGCCAGCAGCGTAGGGACAGGGGTCGGCTACGAGCAGTACTTC. V gene TRBV9 combines with J gene TRBJ2-7; TRBD1 aligns across 9 bases. V lost 0 bases and J lost 3; bases outside the gene matches: 4. Germline CDR1 reads SGDLS; CDR2 reads YYNGEE. The CDR3 covers 15 residues.

V usage is TRBV4-2 and J usage is TRBJ2-3; D call uncertain. The V and J ends lost 2 bases and 1 base respectively, with 13 bases between them. CDR1 and CDR2 (germline): LGHNA, YNFKEQ. This CDR3 has 16 amino acids. The CDR3 coding sequence is TGTGCCAGCAGCCAACTAATCGGGCAGGGCACAGATACGCAGTATTTT. Its translation: CASSQLIGQGTDTQYF.

The chain couples TRBV7-8 to TRBJ1-2, with a tentative D call TRBD1 (6 bases). From germline, CDR1 is SGHVS and CDR2 FQNEAQ. The CDR3 covers 14 residues. V shed 1 base and J shed 7 bases, with 13 bases lying between them. CDR3 in DNA: TGTGCCAGCAGCTTAGATGGCAGGGGCGGTGGCTACACCTTC. Residues: CASSLDGRGGGYTF.